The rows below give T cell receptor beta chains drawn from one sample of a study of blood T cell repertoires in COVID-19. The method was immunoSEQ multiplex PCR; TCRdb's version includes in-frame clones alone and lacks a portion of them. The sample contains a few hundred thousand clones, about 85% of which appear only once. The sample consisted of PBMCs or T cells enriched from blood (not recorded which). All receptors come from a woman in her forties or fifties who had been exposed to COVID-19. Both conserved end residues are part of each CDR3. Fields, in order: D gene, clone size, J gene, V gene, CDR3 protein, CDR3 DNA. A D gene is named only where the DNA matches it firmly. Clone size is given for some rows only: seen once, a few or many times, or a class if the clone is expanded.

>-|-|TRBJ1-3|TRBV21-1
CASSKEGVLQGACGNTIYF
TGTGCCAGCAGCAAAGAAGGAGTCCTACAGGGGGCTTGTGGAAACACCATATATTTT
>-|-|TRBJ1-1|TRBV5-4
CASSHRASTEAFF
TGTGCCAGCTCGCACAGGGCGAGCACTGAAGCTTTCTTT
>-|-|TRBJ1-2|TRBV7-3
CASGRPSDSSNYGYTF
TGTGCCAGCGGACGGCCGAGTGACAGCTCTAACTATGGCTACACCTTC
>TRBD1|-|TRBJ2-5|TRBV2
CASRYSGQAETQYF
TGTGCCAGCAGATACTCTGGACAGGCGGAGACCCAGTACTTC
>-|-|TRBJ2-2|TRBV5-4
CASSLELSRGTGELFF
TGTGCCAGCAGCTTGGAGCTCAGCCGGGGCACCGGGGAGCTGTTTTTT
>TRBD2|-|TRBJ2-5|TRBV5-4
CASSLELAGGQETQYF
TGTGCCAGCAGCTTGGAGTTGGCGGGGGGCCAAGAGACCCAGTACTTC
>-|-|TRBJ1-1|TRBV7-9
CASSPLLFVDTEAFF
TGTGCCAGCAGCCCCCTCCTCTTTGTCGACACTGAAGCTTTCTTT
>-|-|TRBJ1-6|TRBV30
CAWESGLNSPLHF
TGTGCCTGGGAGTCCGGTCTTAATTCACCCCTCCACTTT
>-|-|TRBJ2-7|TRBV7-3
CASSLQGNSYEQYF
TGTGCCAGCAGCTTACAGGGGAATTCCTACGAGCAGTACTTC
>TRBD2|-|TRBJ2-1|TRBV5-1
CASSAPGLAGAPSYNEQFF
TGCGCCAGCAGCGCTCCGGGACTAGCGGGGGCCCCCTCCTACAATGAGCAGTTCTTC
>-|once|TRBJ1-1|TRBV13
CASSLGLTTTEAFF
TGTGCCAGCAGCTTAGGTCTCACAACCACTGAAGCTTTCTTT
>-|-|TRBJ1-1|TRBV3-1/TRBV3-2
CASSQGSGMNTEAFF
TGTGCCAGCAGCCAAGGTTCCGGGATGAACACTGAAGCTTTCTTT
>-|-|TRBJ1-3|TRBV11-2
CASSQRGTLAGNTIYF
TGTGCCAGCAGCCAACGAGGGACTCTCGCTGGAAACACCATATATTTT
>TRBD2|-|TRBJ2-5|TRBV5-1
CASSRLSRGGGASWQETQYF
TGCGCCAGCAGCCGCCTCTCCCGAGGCGGGGGGGCCTCGTGGCAAGAGACCCAGTACTTC
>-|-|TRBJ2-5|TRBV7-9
CASSYGGGETQYF
TGTGCCAGCAGCTATGGTGGCGGGGAGACCCAGTACTTC
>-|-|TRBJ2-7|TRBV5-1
CASSLLTAPYEQYF
TGCGCCAGCAGCTTGTTGACAGCCCCCTACGAGCAGTACTTC
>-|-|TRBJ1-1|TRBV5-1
CASSWGIGAVYTEAFF
TGCGCCAGCAGCTGGGGTATTGGGGCGGTTTATACTGAAGCTTTCTTT
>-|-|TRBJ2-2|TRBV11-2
CASSLAPLANDTGELFF
TGTGCCAGCAGCTTAGCCCCCCTAGCGAACGACACCGGGGAGCTGTTTTTT
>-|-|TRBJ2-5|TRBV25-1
CASSVAEETQYF
TGTGCCAGCAGTGTGGCAGAAGAGACCCAGTACTTC
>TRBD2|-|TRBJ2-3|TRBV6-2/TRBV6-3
CASSYAGGGTDTQYF
TGTGCCAGCAGTTATGCGGGGGGGGGCACAGATACGCAGTATTTT
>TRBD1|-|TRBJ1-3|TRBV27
CASRKQGASGNTIYF
TGTGCCAGCAGAAAACAGGGGGCTAGTGGAAACACCATATATTTT
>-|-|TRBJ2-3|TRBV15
CATSMRSDTQYF
TGTGCCACCAGCATGAGATCCGATACGCAGTATTTT
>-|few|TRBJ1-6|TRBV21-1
CASSKPRGQAHSPLHF
TGTGCCAGCAGCAAACCCCGAGGACAGGCTCATTCACCCCTCCACTTT
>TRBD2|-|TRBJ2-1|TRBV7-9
CASSYSGGRSSYNEQFF
TGTGCCAGCAGCTATAGCGGGGGGCGCAGCTCCTACAATGAGCAGTTCTTC
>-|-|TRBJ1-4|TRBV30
CAWSGGAGEKLFF
TGTGCCTGGAGCGGCGGGGCGGGGGAAAAACTGTTTTTT
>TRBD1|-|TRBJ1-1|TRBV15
CATSRKYRGPCGEAFF
TGTGCCACCAGCAGAAAGTACAGGGGGCCATGTGGTGAAGCTTTCTTT
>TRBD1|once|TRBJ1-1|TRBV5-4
CASSSPRTPQGDTEAFF
TGTGCCAGCAGCTCTCCGAGGACCCCTCAGGGGGACACTGAAGCTTTCTTT
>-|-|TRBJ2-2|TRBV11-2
CASSLAGTGELFF
TGTGCCAGCAGCTTAGCAGGAACCGGGGAGCTGTTTTTT
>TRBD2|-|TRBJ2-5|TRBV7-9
CASKSSGAPRETQYF
TGTGCCAGCAAAAGTAGCGGGGCGCCTCGAGAGACCCAGTACTTC
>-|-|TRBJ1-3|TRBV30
CAYSTGSIGNTIYF
TGTGCCTATTCAACAGGTTCCATTGGAAACACCATATATTTT
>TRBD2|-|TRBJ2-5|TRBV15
CATSRERAGPQETQYF
TGTGCCACCAGCAGAGAGAGAGCGGGGCCCCAAGAGACCCAGTACTTC
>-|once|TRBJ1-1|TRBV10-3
CAISVLALTEAFF
TGTGCCATCAGTGTTTTGGCCCTGACTGAAGCTTTCTTT
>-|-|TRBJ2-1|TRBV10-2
CASRMTDPNEQFF
TGCGCCAGCAGGATGACAGATCCCAATGAGCAGTTCTTC
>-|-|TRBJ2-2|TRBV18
CASSPWTATTGELFF
TGTGCCAGCTCACCCTGGACAGCTACCACCGGGGAGCTGTTTTTT
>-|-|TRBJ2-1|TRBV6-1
CASSEVAGSTYNEQFF
TGTGCCAGCAGTGAGGTTGCGGGGAGCACCTACAATGAGCAGTTCTTC
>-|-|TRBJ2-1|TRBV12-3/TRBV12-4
CASSTKHQSEQFF
TGTGCCAGCAGTACTAAGCACCAGAGTGAGCAGTTCTTC
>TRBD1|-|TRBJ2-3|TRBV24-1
CATSDLGQGRNTQYF
TGTGCCACCAGTGATTTGGGACAGGGACGGAATACGCAGTATTTT
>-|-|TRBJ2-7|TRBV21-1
CASSKPKDREFYEQYF
TGTGCCAGCAGCAAACCAAAGGACAGGGAATTCTACGAGCAGTACTTC
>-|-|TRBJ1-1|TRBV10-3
CAISPIQGTTTEAFF
TGTGCCATCAGCCCGATACAGGGTACAACGACTGAAGCTTTCTTT
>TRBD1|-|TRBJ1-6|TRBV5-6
CASSFLDRDFASPLHF
TGTGCCAGCAGCTTTCTCGACAGGGACTTCGCTTCACCCCTCCACTTT
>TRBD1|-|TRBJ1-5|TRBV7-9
CASSPTGDQPQHF
TGTGCCAGCAGTCCGACAGGGGATCAGCCCCAGCATTTT
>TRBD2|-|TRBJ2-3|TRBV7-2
CASSFLTSGGDTQYF
TGTGCCAGCAGCTTCCTGACTAGCGGGGGGGATACGCAGTATTTT
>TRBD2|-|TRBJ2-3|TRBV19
CASTSGGTQYF
TGTGCCAGTACCAGCGGGGGTACGCAGTATTTT
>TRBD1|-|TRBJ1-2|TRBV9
CASSGRNGQGSIPNYGYTF
TGTGCCAGCAGCGGGAGGAACGGACAGGGTAGTATTCCAAACTATGGCTACACCTTC
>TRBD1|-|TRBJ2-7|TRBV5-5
CASSLGTAEQYF
TGTGCCAGCAGCTTAGGGACAGCTGAGCAGTACTTC
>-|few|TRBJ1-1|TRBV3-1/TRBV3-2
CASTPGGNTEAFF
TGTGCCAGCACCCCGGGGGGGAACACTGAAGCTTTCTTT
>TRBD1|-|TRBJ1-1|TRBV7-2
CASSLTGGRGRHTEAFF
TGTGCCAGCAGCTTAACAGGGGGCAGAGGGAGGCACACTGAAGCTTTCTTT
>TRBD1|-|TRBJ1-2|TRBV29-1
CSVAGWGQGKGYGYTF
TGCAGCGTTGCGGGTTGGGGACAGGGGAAGGGGTATGGCTACACCTTC
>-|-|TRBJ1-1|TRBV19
CASRSQRQGLGAFF
TGTGCCAGTAGATCCCAAAGGCAGGGGCTTGGAGCTTTCTTT
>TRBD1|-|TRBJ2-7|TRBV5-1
CASSLGGQGIYEQYF
TGCGCCAGCAGCTTGGGGGGACAGGGCATCTACGAGCAGTACTTC
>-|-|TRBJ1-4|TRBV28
CASEGGGQPQKLFF
TGTGCCAGCGAAGGGGGAGGGCAACCCCAAAAACTGTTTTTT
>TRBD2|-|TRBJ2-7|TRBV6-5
CASSPGTRAYEQYF
TGTGCCAGCAGCCCCGGGACTAGGGCCTACGAGCAGTACTTC
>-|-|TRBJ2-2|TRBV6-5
CASGRQQGSGELFF
TGTGCCAGCGGGCGACAGCAAGGGTCCGGGGAGCTGTTTTTT
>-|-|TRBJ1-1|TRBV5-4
CASRGDVLNTEAFF
TGTGCCAGCCGCGGGGACGTACTGAACACTGAAGCTTTCTTT